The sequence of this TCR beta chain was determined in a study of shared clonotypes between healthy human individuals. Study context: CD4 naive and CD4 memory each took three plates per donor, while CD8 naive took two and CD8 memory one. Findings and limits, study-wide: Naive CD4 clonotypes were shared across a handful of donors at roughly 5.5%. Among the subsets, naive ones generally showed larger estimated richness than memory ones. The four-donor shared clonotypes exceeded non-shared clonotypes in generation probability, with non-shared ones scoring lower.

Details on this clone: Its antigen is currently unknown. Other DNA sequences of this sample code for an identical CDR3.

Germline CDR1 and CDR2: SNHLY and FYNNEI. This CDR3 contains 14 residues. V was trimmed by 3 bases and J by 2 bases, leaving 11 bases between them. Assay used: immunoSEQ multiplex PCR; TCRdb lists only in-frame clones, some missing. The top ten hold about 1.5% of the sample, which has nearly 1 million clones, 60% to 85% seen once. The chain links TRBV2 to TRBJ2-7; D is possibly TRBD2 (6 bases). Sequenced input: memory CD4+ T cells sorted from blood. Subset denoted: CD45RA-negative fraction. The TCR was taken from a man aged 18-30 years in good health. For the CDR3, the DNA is TGTGCCAGCAGTGAGGAGGGAGGACCCTACGAGCAGTACTTC. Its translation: CASSEEGGPYEQYF.